This record looks at one T cell receptor (beta chain) sequence and its context. Germline V gene lookup returns CDR1 KGHSH and CDR2 LQKENI. V trimming: 5 bases; J trimming: 10 bases; junction bases outside the gene matches: 2. The CDR3 has 12 amino acids. These data belong to a study of blood T cell repertoires in COVID-19. Study information: In each case, the material was cDNA or gDNA derived from T cells, B-cell-depleted T cells, or PBMCs.

In the original processing: Amplification of reference gene primers was used by the study to estimate nucleated cell counts. Sequencing was performed with immunoSEQ multiplex PCR; in TCRdb, only in-frame clones are kept and a portion is missing. V and J calls and clone size come straight from that table; D and trimming were deduced from the DNA. The sample lists approximately 210,000 clones, 87% occurring once. The study recruited people aged roughly 18 to 100 years across some 23 US areas. Participants' reported clinical history set cohort assignment. The sequencing sample was made of PBMCs or T cells enriched from blood (not recorded which). The receptor's source is a man younger than 45 in a cohort exposed to, infected with or recovered from COVID-19 (not recorded which). V is TRBV18 and J is TRBJ2-1, with 10 bases matching TRBD2. CDR3 protein: CASSVAGGEQFF. In DNA, the CDR3 is TGTGCCAGCTCAGTAGCGGGAGGAGAGCAGTTCTTC.